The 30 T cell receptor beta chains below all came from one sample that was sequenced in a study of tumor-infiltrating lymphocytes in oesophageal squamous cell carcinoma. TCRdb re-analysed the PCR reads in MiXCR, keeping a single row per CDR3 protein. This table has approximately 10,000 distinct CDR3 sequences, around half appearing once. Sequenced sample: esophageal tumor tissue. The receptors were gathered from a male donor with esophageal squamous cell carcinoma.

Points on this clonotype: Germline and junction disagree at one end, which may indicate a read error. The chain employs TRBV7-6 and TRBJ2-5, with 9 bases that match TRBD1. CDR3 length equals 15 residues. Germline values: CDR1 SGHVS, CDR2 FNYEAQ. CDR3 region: CASSLGQGQQETQYF. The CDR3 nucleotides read TGTGCTAGCAGCTTAGGACAGGGGCAACAAGAGACCCAGTACTTC.

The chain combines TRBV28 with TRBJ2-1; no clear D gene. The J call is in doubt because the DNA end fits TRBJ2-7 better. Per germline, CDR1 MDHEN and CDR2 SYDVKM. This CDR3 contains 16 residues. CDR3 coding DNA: TGTGCCAGCAGTTTTTACCCAGGATCATCCGCCAATGAGCAGTACTTC. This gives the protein CASSFYPGSSANEQYF.

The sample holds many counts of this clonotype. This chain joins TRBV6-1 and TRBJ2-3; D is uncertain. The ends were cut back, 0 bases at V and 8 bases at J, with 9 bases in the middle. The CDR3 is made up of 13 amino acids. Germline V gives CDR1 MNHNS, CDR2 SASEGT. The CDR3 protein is CASSEAISPTQYF. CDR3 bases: TGTGCCAGCAGTGAAGCAATATCGCCTACGCAGTATTTT.

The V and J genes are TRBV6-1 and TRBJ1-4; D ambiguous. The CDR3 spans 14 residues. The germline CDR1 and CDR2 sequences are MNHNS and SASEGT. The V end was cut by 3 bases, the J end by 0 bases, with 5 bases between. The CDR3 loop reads CASSEPATNEKLFF. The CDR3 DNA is TGTGCCAGCAGTGAGCCCGCAACTAATGAAAAACTGTTTTTT.

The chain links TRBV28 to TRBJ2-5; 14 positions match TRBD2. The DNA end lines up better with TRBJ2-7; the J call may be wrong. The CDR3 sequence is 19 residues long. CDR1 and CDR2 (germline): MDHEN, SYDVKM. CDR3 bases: TGTGCCAGCAGTTTTGAGATACCGGGACTAGCGGGAGAGACCTACGAGCAGTACTTC. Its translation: CASSFEIPGLAGETYEQYF.

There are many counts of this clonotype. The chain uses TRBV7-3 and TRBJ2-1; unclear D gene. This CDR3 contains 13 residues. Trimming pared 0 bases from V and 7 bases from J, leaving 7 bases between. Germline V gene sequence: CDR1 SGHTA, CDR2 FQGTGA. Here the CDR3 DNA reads TGTGCCAGCAGCTTAACTGCCGGTAATGAGCAGTTCTTC. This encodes CASSLTAGNEQFF.

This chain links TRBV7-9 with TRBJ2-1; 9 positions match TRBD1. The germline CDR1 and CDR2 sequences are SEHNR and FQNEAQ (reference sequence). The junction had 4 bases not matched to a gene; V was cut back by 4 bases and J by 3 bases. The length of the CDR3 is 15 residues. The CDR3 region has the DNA TGTGCCAGCAGCTCGGGACAGGGAGACTACAATGAGCAGTTCTTC. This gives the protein CASSSGQGDYNEQFF.

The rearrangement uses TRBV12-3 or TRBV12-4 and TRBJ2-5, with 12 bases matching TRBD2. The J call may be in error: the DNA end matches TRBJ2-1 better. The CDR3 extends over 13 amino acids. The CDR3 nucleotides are TGTGCCACCAAACTAGCGGGAGGTAGTGAGCAGTTCTTC. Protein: CATKLAGGSEQFF.

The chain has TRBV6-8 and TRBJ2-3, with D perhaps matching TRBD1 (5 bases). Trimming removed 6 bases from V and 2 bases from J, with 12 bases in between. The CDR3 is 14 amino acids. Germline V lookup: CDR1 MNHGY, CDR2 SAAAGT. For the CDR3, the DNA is TGTGCCAGCAGAAGGGGCCAGACCACAGATACGCAGTATTTT. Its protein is CASRRGQTTDTQYF.

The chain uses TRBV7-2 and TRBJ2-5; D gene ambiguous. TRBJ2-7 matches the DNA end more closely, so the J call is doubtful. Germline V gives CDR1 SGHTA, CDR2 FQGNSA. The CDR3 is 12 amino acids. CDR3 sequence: CASSWSSYEQYF. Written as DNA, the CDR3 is TGTGCCAGCAGCTGGAGCTCCTACGAGCAGTACTTC.

The CDR3 spells CASSRASTDTQYF. The CDR3, as DNA: TGCGCCAGCAGCAGGGCTTCCACAGATACGCAGTATTTT. The chain combines TRBV5-1 with TRBJ2-3; D is uncertain. The CDR3 runs to 13 residues. Germline assignment: CDR1 SGHRS and CDR2 YFSETQ. Between the trimmed V and J ends, which lost 4 bases and 2 bases, there was a span of 8 bases.

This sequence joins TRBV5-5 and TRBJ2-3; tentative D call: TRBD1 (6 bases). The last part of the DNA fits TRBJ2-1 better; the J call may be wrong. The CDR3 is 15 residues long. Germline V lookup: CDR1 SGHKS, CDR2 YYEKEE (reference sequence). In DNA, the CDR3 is TGTGCCAGCAGCAGCCCGGACAGAAACCTACATGAGCAGTTCTTC. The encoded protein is CASSSPDRNLHEQFF.

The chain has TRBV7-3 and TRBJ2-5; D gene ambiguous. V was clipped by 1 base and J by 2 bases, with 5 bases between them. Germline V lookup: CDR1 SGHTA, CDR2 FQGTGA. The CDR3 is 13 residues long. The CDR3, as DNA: TGTGCCAGCAGCTTAATGGCACAAGAGACCCAGTACTTC. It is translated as CASSLMAQETQYF.

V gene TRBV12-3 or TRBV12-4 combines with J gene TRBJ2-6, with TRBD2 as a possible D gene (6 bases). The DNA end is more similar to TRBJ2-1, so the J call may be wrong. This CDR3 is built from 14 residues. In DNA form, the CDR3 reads TGTGCCAGCAGTTCCCCGGAGGGCCGCAATGAGCAGTTCTTC. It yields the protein CASSSPEGRNEQFF.

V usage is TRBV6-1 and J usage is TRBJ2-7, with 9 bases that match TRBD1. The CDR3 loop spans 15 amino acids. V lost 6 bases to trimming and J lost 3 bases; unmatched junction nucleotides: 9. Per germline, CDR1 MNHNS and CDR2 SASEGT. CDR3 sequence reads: CASRTGTGSNYEQYF. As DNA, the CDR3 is TGTGCCAGCAGAACCGGGACAGGGTCGAACTACGAGCAGTACTTC.

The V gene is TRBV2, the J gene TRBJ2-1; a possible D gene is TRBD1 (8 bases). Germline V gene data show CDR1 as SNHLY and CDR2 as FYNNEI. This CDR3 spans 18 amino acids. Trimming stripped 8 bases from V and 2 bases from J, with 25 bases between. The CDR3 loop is CASVHRGGVAATYNEQFF. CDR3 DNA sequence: TGTGCCAGCGTCCACAGGGGGGGAGTAGCGGCTACCTACAATGAGCAGTTCTTC.

The DNA of the CDR3 is TGTGCCAGCAGCTTATTGGCCGGGGGAGGAGCCAATGAGCAGTTCTTC. Its translation: CASSLLAGGGANEQFF. The J gene is TRBJ2-5, the V gene TRBV7-2; possible D gene TRBD2, 6 bases. The J call may be in error: the DNA end matches TRBJ2-1 better. The V gene's germline CDR1 is SGHTA and CDR2 FQGNSA. The CDR3 consists of 16 residues.

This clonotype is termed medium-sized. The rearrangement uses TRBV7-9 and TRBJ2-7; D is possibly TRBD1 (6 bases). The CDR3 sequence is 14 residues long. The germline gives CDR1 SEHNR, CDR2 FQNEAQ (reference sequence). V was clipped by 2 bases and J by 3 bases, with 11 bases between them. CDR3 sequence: CASSLSGGGYEQYF. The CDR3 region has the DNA TGTGCCAGCAGCTTAAGTGGGGGCGGCTACGAGCAGTACTTC.

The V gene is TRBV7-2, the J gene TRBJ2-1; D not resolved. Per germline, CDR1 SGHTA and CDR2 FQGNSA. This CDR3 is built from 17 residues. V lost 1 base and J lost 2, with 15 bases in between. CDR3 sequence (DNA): TGTGCCAGCAGCTTAGATTCCCTGGCAAGACCCTACAATGAGCAGTTCTTC. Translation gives CASSLDSLARPYNEQFF.

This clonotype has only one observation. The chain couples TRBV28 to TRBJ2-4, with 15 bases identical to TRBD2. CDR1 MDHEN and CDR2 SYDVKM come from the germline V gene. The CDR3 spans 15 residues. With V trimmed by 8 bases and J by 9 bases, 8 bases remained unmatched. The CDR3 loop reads CASPPTGLAGGIQYF. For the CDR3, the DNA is TGTGCCAGCCCACCTACGGGACTAGCGGGAGGCATTCAGTACTTC.

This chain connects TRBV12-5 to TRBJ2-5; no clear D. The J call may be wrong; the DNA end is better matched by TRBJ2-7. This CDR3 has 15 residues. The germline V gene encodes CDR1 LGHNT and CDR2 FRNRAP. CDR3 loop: CASGLVMVSAYEQYF. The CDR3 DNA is TGTGCTAGTGGTTTGGTAATGGTATCGGCCTACGAGCAGTACTTC.

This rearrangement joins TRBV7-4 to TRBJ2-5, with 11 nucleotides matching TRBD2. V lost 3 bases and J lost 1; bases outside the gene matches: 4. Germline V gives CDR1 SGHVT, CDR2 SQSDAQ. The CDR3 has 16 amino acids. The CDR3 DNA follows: TGTGCCAGCAGCTTGGGGACTAGCGGACTCCAAGAGACCCAGTACTTC. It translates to CASSLGTSGLQETQYF.

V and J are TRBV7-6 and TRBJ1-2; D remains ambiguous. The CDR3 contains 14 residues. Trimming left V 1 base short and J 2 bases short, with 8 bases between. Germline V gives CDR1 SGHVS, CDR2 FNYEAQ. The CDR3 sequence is CASSLVGQNYGYTF. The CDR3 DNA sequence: TGTGCCAGCAGCTTAGTTGGTCAGAACTATGGCTACACCTTC.

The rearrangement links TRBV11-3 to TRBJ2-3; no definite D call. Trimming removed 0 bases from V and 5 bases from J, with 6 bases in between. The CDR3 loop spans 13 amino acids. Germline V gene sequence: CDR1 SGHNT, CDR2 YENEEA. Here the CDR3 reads CASSLDHRDTQYF. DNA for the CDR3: TGTGCCAGCAGCTTAGATCACCGAGATACGCAGTATTTT.

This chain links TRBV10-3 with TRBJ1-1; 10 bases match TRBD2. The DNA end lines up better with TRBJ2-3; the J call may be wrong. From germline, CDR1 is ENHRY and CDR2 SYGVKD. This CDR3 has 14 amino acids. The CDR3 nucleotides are TGTGCCATCAGTGGACTAGCGGGCTGGGATACGCAGTATTTT. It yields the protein CAISGLAGWDTQYF.

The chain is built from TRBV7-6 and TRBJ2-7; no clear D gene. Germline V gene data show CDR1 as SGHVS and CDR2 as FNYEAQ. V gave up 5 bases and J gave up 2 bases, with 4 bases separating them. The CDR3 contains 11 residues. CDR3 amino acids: CASSRAYEQYF. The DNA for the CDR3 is TGTGCCAGCAGCAGGGCCTACGAGCAGTACTTC. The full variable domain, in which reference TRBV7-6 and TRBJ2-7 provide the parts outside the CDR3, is GAGVSQSPRYKVTKRGQDVALRCDPISGHVSLYWYRQALGQGPEFLTYFNYEAQQDKSGLPNDRFSAERPEGSISTLTIQRTEQRDSAMYRCASSRAYEQYFGPGTRLTVT.

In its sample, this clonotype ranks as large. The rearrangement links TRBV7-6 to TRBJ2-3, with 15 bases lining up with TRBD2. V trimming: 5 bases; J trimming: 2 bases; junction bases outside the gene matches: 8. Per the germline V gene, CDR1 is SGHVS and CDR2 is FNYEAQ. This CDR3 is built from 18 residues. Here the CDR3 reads CASSLGLAGGQVTDTQYF. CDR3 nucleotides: TGTGCCAGCAGCCTCGGACTAGCGGGAGGGCAAGTCACAGATACGCAGTATTTT. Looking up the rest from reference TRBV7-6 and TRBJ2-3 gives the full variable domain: GAGVSQSPRYKVTKRGQDVALRCDPISGHVSLYWYRQALGQGPEFLTYFNYEAQQDKSGLPNDRFSAERPEGSISTLTIQRTEQRDSAMYRCASSLGLAGGQVTDTQYFGPGTRLTVL.

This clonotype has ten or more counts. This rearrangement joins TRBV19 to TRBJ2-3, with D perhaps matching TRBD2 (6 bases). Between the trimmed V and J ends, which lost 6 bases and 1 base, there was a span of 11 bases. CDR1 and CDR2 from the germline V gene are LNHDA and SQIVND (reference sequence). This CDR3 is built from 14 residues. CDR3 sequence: CASSPGGGTDTQYF. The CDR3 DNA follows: TGTGCCAGTAGCCCCGGAGGGGGCACAGATACGCAGTATTTT.

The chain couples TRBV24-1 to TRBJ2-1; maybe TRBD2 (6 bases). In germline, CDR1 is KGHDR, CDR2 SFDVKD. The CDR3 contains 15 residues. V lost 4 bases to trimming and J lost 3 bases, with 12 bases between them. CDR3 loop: CATSERRDHYNEQFF. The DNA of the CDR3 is TGTGCCACCAGTGAAAGGCGGGATCACTACAATGAGCAGTTCTTC.

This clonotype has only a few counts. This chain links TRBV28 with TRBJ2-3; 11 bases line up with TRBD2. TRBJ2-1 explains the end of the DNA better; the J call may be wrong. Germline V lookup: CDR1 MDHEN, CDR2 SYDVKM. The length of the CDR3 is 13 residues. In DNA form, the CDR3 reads TGTGCCAGCAGTTGGGGGACTAGCGGTGAGCAGTTCTTC. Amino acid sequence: CASSWGTSGEQFF.